The 23 T cell receptor beta chains below were found in one sample sequenced in a study of blood T cell repertoires in COVID-19. The repertoire was sequenced with immunoSEQ multiplex PCR; TCRdb's copy has only in-frame clones and lacks some. This sample has 150,000 to 200,000 clones; approximately 90% occur once, and the top ten carry under 5%. Input material: peripheral blood. These receptors were collected from a human donor in a cohort sampled during active COVID-19.

This clone was detected once. This chain uses TRBV7-9 with TRBJ1-6; D uncertain. The germline gives CDR1 SEHNR, CDR2 FQNEAQ (reference sequence). The CDR3 extends over 13 amino acids. Trimming took off 1 base at V and 10 bases at J, with 8 bases between the two ends. The CDR3 coding sequence is TGTGCCAGCAGCTTAGACCGTGGCTCACCCCTCCACTTT. As protein: CASSLDRGSPLHF.

As for this clone: Other DNA sequences within the sample encode an identical CDR3. This rearrangement joins TRBV4-2 to TRBJ2-1; 10 nucleotides align to TRBD2. Trimming at V came to 2 bases and at J to 0 bases, leaving 1 base not matched to a gene. In germline, CDR1 is LGHNA, CDR2 YNFKEQ. The CDR3 runs 16 residues. The CDR3 region has the DNA TGTGCCAGCAGCCAACCTAGCGGGAGCTCCTACAATGAGCAGTTCTTC. Protein: CASSQPSGSSYNEQFF.

V usage is TRBV30 and J usage is TRBJ2-7; possibly TRBD2 for D (6 bases). CDR1 is GTSNPN, CDR2 SVGIG, per germline (reference sequence). This CDR3 is built from 14 residues. V lost 0 bases, J lost 5 bases, and 14 bases lay in between. CDR3 loop: CAWSVDRGMDEQYF. In DNA, the CDR3 is TGTGCCTGGAGTGTAGACCGCGGGATGGACGAGCAGTACTTC.

The rearrangement uses TRBV9 and TRBJ2-1; perhaps TRBD2 as D (6 bases). Per the germline V gene, CDR1 is SGDLS and CDR2 is YYNGEE. The CDR3 spans 13 residues. Trimming removed 1 base at V and 7 bases at J, with 9 bases between. CDR3: CASSVPGGNEQFF. The CDR3 DNA reads TGTGCCAGCAGCGTACCAGGAGGGAATGAGCAGTTCTTC.

The rearrangement uses TRBV3-1 (or the pseudogene TRBV3-2) and TRBJ2-7, with 7 bases lining up with TRBD2. CDR1 is LGHDT, CDR2 YNNKEL, per germline (reference sequence). Trimming cost V 0 bases and J 5 bases; bases outside gene matches: 1. The CDR3 runs 13 residues. CDR3 nucleotides: TGTGCCAGCAGCCAAGATCGGGGGGACGAGCAGTACTTC. As protein: CASSQDRGDEQYF.

The chain recombines TRBV24-1 with TRBJ1-5; 7 bases line up with TRBD1. The J segment lost 0 bases and the V segment lost 5 bases, leaving 6 bases of the junction unmatched. Germline V gene data show CDR1 as KGHDR and CDR2 as SFDVKD. The CDR3 runs 16 residues. The CDR3 here is CATSGGGRHSNQPQHF. The CDR3 DNA reads as TGTGCCACCAGTGGAGGGGGCCGCCATAGCAATCAGCCCCAGCATTTT.

This clone was observed once. This chain uses TRBV4-2 with TRBJ2-3; the match to TRBD2 covers 14 bases. Trimming took 5 bases from V and 2 from J; bases not matched to a gene: 12. The V gene's germline CDR1 is LGHNA and CDR2 YNFKEQ. The CDR3 has 19 amino acids. In nucleotides, the CDR3 is TGTGCCAGCAGCTCCCCGACTAGCGGGAGGGAAAGCACCACAGATACGCAGTATTTT. Translating gives CASSSPTSGRESTTDTQYF.

The chain is built from TRBV9 and TRBJ2-1; perhaps TRBD2 as D (5 bases). Germline loops: CDR1 SGDLS, CDR2 YYNGEE. The CDR3 is 13 residues long. Between the trimmed V and J ends, which lost 2 bases and 5 bases, there was a span of 8 bases. The CDR3 DNA reads TGTGCCAGCAGCGTTTGGGGAGACAATGAGCAGTTCTTC. It codes for CASSVWGDNEQFF.

This chain links TRBV28 with TRBJ2-2; D is possibly TRBD1 (5 bases). This CDR3 comprises 13 residues. Between the trimmed V and J ends, which lost 6 bases and 0 bases, there was a span of 5 bases. Germline CDR1 is MDHEN and CDR2 is SYDVKM. The CDR3 spells CASRGANTGELFF. The DNA for the CDR3 is TGTGCCAGCAGAGGGGCGAACACCGGGGAGCTGTTTTTT.

J is TRBJ1-4 and V is TRBV7-9, with D maybe TRBD1 (5 bases). Trimming shortened V by 8 bases and J by 8 bases, and 18 bases separated the two germline ends. This CDR3 contains 14 residues. Germline-derived CDR1 and CDR2 are SEHNR and FQNEAQ (reference sequence). The CDR3 loop reads CASEFGAGREKLFF. The CDR3 DNA reads as TGTGCCAGCGAGTTCGGGGCAGGGAGGGAAAAACTGTTTTTT.

Remarks on this clone: Compared with germline, one end of the junction differs, possibly owing to a read error. The CDR3: CASSLVPGGYQETQYF. CDR3 DNA: TGTGCTAGCAGCTTAGTCCCGGGGGGTTACCAAGAGACCCAGTACTTC. The V gene is TRBV7-7, the J gene TRBJ2-5, with TRBD2 matching 7 bases. This CDR3 has 16 amino acids. Germline-derived CDR1 and CDR2 are SSHAT and FNYEAQ (reference sequence).

This chain links TRBV9 with TRBJ2-3; 9 bases align to TRBD2. This CDR3 has 15 amino acids. J gave up 0 bases and V 4 bases, and 3 bases lay outside the gene matches. Germline lookup yields CDR1 SGDLS and CDR2 YYNGEE. The CDR3 DNA sequence: TGTGCCAGCAGCCAGAGCGGGAGGAGCACAGATACGCAGTATTTT. It yields the protein CASSQSGRSTDTQYF.

The chain combines TRBV7-9 with TRBJ1-2; a weak D match, TRBD1 (5 bases). The CDR3 spans 13 residues. Germline CDR1 reads SEHNR; CDR2 reads FQNEAQ (reference sequence). V lost 5 bases and J lost 8, with 15 bases in between. The CDR3 here is CASSTTAAGGYTF. As DNA, the CDR3 is TGTGCCAGCAGCACGACAGCGGCGGGGGGCTACACCTTC.

V is TRBV2 and J is TRBJ2-1, with D possibly TRBD2 on 6 matching bases. This CDR3 spans 14 amino acids. Trimming removed 9 bases at V and 0 bases at J, with 12 bases between. Germline V gene lookup returns CDR1 SNHLY and CDR2 FYNNEI. Here the CDR3 reads CARETSRSYNEQFF. The CDR3 DNA is TGTGCCAGGGAGACTAGTCGCTCCTACAATGAGCAGTTCTTC.

This chain connects TRBV9 to TRBJ2-2; D might be TRBD2 (6 bases). The germline V gene encodes CDR1 SGDLS and CDR2 YYNGEE. This CDR3 has 16 amino acids. V was shortened by 4 bases and J by 1 base, with 14 bases between the two germline ends. The CDR3 DNA reads TGTGCCAGCAGCCTCGAGGGAGGCAGGAACACCGGGGAGCTGTTTTTT. Translating gives CASSLEGGRNTGELFF.

This clone was recorded only once. The chain is built from TRBV28 and TRBJ1-5; unclear D gene. From germline, CDR1 is MDHEN and CDR2 SYDVKM. V shed 5 bases and J shed 7 bases, with 15 bases lying between them. CDR3 length: 14 amino acids. The CDR3 sequence is CASSRPTPGQPQHF. Here the CDR3 DNA reads TGTGCCAGCAGTCGCCCGACCCCGGGGCAGCCCCAGCATTTT.

This chain links TRBV4-1 with TRBJ2-7, with 13 bases fitting TRBD2. There are 16 residues in the CDR3. Germline values: CDR1 MGHRA, CDR2 YSYEKL. Trimming cost V 1 base and J 4 bases; bases outside gene matches: 4. CDR3 protein: CASSQGLAGGRYEQYF. CDR3 sequence (DNA): TGCGCCAGCAGCCAAGGACTAGCGGGAGGTCGTTACGAGCAGTACTTC.

The chain combines TRBV10-3 with TRBJ1-2; D unresolved. Germline loops: CDR1 ENHRY, CDR2 SYGVKD. V was pared by 0 bases and J by 1 base, with 6 bases between. The CDR3 spans 14 residues. CDR3 in amino acids: CAISESSINYGYTF. DNA for the CDR3: TGTGCCATCAGTGAGTCGTCAATTAACTATGGCTACACCTTC.

The table lists this clone with a few counts. The rearrangement uses TRBV6-5 and TRBJ2-7; a weak D match, TRBD1 (5 bases). CDR1 MNHEY and CDR2 SVGAGI come from the germline V gene. The CDR3 length is 12 residues. Trimming stripped 0 bases from V and 8 bases from J, with 8 bases between. This CDR3 is CASSYSKGKQYF. CDR3 sequence (DNA): TGTGCCAGCAGTTACTCGAAGGGGAAGCAGTACTTC.

The gene calls are TRBV4-3 and TRBJ2-4; D possibly corresponds to TRBD2 (6 bases). Trimming took 4 bases from V and 6 from J, leaving 19 bases between them. Germline values: CDR1 LGHNA, CDR2 YSLEER. The CDR3 sequence is 16 residues long. As DNA, the CDR3 is TGCGCCAGCAGCCTGGGGACTTATCGAGGGATAAACATTCAGTACTTC. This codes for CASSLGTYRGINIQYF.

This clone showed up just once. V and J are TRBV10-1 and TRBJ2-3; no clear D. The CDR3 runs 16 residues. The V end lost 5 bases, the J end lost 2 bases, and 17 bases lay between the germline ends. Germline V gene sequence: CDR1 WNHNN, CDR2 SYGVQD (reference sequence). The CDR3 loop is CASSLTNLDATDTQYF. The CDR3 DNA follows: TGCGCCAGCAGTCTCACCAACCTAGACGCCACAGATACGCAGTATTTT.

The chain recombines TRBV29-1 with TRBJ2-3, with TRBD2 matching over 13 bases. Trimming took 6 bases from V and 8 from J; bases not matched to a gene: 5. Germline values: CDR1 SQVTM, CDR2 ANQGSEA. This CDR3 spans 13 amino acids. The DNA of the CDR3 is TGCAGCGTCGAGGGACTAGCGGGAACTACGCAGTATTTT. This codes for CSVEGLAGTTQYF.

CDR3 residues: CSVEDQAGKRQYF. The CDR3 DNA is TGCAGCGTTGAAGACCAAGCGGGGAAAAGGCAGTATTTT. V is TRBV29-1 and J is TRBJ2-3; TRBD2 agrees at 7 bases. CDR3 size: 13 residues. Germline loops: CDR1 SQVTM, CDR2 ANQGSEA. Trimming at V came to 0 bases and at J to 11 bases, leaving 8 bases not matched to a gene.